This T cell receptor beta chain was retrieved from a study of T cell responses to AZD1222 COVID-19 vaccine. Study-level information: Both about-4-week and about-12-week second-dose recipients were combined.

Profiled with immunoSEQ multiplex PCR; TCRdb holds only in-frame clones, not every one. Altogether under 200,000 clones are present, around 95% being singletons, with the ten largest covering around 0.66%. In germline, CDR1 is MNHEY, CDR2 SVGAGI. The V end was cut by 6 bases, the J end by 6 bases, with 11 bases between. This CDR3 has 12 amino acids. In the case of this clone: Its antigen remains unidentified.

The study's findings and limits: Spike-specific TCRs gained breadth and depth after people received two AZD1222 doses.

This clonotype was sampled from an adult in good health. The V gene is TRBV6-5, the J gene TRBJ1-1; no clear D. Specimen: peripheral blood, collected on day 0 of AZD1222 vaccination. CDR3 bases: TGTGCCAGCAGCAGGCGCTTAGCTGAAGCTTTCTTT. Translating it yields CASSRRLAEAFF.